The next 2 T cell receptor beta chains were all read from a single sample in a study of CD8+CD57+ T cells in acquired aplastic anemia. For CDR3 and TCR beta VDJ profiling, genomic DNA was the template used. Using its own MiXCR run on the reads, TCRdb lists one record per CDR3 protein. The top ten clones hold roughly 15% of a sample with roughly 190,000 distinct CDR3 sequences, around half of them seen once. Sequencing input: sorted CD4+, CD8+, or CD8+CD57+ T cells (not recorded which) from PBMCs. These receptors originate from a human donor in good health, serving as a control.

V gene TRBV27 combines with J gene TRBJ2-2; 7 nucleotides agree with TRBD1. CDR3 length: 17 residues. After removal of 1 base from V and 2 bases from J, the junction contained 7 bases not matched to a gene. Germline CDR1 is MNHEY and CDR2 is SMNVEV (reference sequence). The CDR3 here is CASSLFTGTVNTGELFF. The CDR3 DNA follows: TGTGCCAGCAGTTTATTCACCGGGACAGTAAACACCGGGGAGCTGTTTTTT.

This clonotype has more than one count but fewer than ten. This chain links TRBV7-2 with TRBJ1-2, with a weak D call TRBD1 (6 bases). The germline V gene has CDR1 SGHTA and CDR2 FQGNSA. V was clipped by 2 bases and J by 8 bases, with 15 bases between them. The CDR3 spans 14 residues. The CDR3 reads CASSLLLGGGGYTF. DNA for the CDR3: TGTGCCAGCAGCTTATTACTAGGGGGGGGGGGCTACACCTTC.